The rows below give T cell receptor beta chains drawn from one sample of a study of blood T cell repertoires in COVID-19. Clones were sequenced by immunoSEQ multiplex PCR, and TCRdb holds only the in-frame ones, with some missing. The sample gives about 81,000 clones, about 88% of which show up once; about 12% is in the top ten. Sequencing was carried out using peripheral blood. These receptors all come from an older man with active or convalescent COVID-19. CDR3s include the opening cysteine and the closing phenylalanine or tryptophan. The D gene is left open where the match is weak. Expanded clones get a size class; other rows say once, few or many, or leave the size out.

TRBV18	TRBJ1-2	.	.	CASSPGGGYTF	TGTGCCAGCTCACCCGGCGGGGGCTACACCTTC
TRBV27	TRBJ2-1	TRBD2	.	CASKDRAGYNEQFF	TGTGCCAGCAAGGATCGAGCGGGGTACAATGAGCAGTTCTTC
TRBV6-5	TRBJ1-5	TRBD1	.	CASSLRTGRGQPQHF	TGTGCCAGCAGCCTTCGGACAGGGAGGGGCCAGCCCCAGCATTTT
TRBV27	TRBJ1-5	.	.	CASSFMGPGQPQHF	TGTGCCAGCAGTTTCATGGGGCCGGGTCAGCCCCAGCATTTT
TRBV19	TRBJ2-6	TRBD2	.	CASSPAGGGNSGANVLTF	TGTGCCAGTAGTCCCGCGGGGGGCGGAAACTCTGGGGCCAACGTCCTGACTTTC
TRBV5-1	TRBJ1-6	TRBD1	.	CASSRTGDNSPLHF	TGCGCCAGCAGCCGTACAGGGGACAATTCACCCCTCCACTTT
TRBV20-1	TRBJ1-5	TRBD1	.	CSASRDRGYQPQHF	TGCAGTGCTAGTAGGGACAGGGGTTATCAGCCCCAGCATTTT
TRBV4-1	TRBJ2-2	TRBD2	.	CASSHRTSGGAGGELFF	TGCGCCAGCAGCCATCGGACTAGCGGGGGGGCCGGCGGGGAGCTGTTTTTT
TRBV6-5	TRBJ1-2	TRBD1	.	CASSRGGQGLRGYTF	TGTGCCAGCAGCCGCGGGGGACAGGGTCTTAGGGGCTACACCTTC
TRBV12-3/TRBV12-4	TRBJ1-2	.	.	CASTPGTIYGYTF	TGTGCCAGCACCCCCGGGACAATCTATGGCTACACCTTC
TRBV18	TRBJ1-5	TRBD1	.	CASSPPGQGNGNQPQHF	TGTGCCAGCTCACCCCCGGGACAGGGGAATGGCAATCAGCCCCAGCATTTT
TRBV6-1	TRBJ2-7	TRBD2	.	CASSEGTASGYEQYF	TGTGCCAGCAGTGAAGGTACGGCTAGCGGATACGAGCAGTACTTC
TRBV6-5	TRBJ2-6	.	.	CASSPGVSGANVLTF	TGTGCCAGCAGCCCCGGGGTCTCTGGGGCCAACGTCCTGACTTTC
TRBV6-5	TRBJ2-7	.	.	CASSYIGGPYEQYF	TGTGCCAGCAGTTACATCGGCGGCCCCTACGAGCAGTACTTC
TRBV29-1	TRBJ1-3	.	.	CSVRSGNTIYF	TGCAGCGTCCGGTCTGGAAACACCATATATTTT
TRBV7-2	TRBJ1-2	.	.	CASSPDSANYGYTF	TGTGCCAGCAGCCCGGACAGCGCTAACTATGGCTACACCTTC
TRBV7-2	TRBJ2-3	.	.	CASSLFLSGDQYF	TGTGCCAGCAGCTTATTTTTGTCAGGGGACCAGTATTTT
TRBV6-6	TRBJ2-2	TRBD1	.	CASRGQRSNTGELFF	TGTGCCAGCAGGGGACAGAGATCGAACACCGGGGAGCTGTTTTTT
TRBV30	TRBJ2-1	TRBD2	.	CAWKLLSGGYNEQFF	TGTGCCTGGAAGCTCCTTAGCGGGGGTTACAATGAGCAGTTCTTC
TRBV4-2	TRBJ2-5	TRBD2	.	CASSQAQRGQETQYF	TGTGCCAGCAGCCAAGCCCAGCGGGGACAAGAGACCCAGTACTTC
TRBV24-1	TRBJ1-5	.	.	CATSDSQQGIGNQPQHF	TGTGCCACCAGTGACTCTCAACAGGGAATTGGCAATCAGCCCCAGCATTTT
TRBV7-2	TRBJ2-1	TRBD1	.	CASSLGQGTYNEQFF	TGTGCCAGCAGCTTAGGACAGGGGACCTACAATGAGCAGTTCTTC
TRBV6-2/TRBV6-3	TRBJ1-3	TRBD1	.	CASSLPGQFYSGNTIYF	TGTGCCAGCAGTCTACCGGGACAGTTTTACTCTGGAAACACCATATATTTT
TRBV2	TRBJ1-2	TRBD1	.	CATQSGGQGYGYTF	TGTGCCACCCAGTCAGGGGGGCAGGGCTATGGCTACACCTTC
TRBV18	TRBJ2-3	TRBD1	.	CASSPQTGVYTDTQYF	TGTGCCAGCTCACCACAGACAGGGGTGTACACAGATACGCAGTATTTT
TRBV29-1	TRBJ2-7	.	.	CSAFGQGIHEQYF	TGCAGCGCTTTTGGCCAGGGGATCCACGAGCAGTACTTC
TRBV6-1	TRBJ2-1	TRBD2	.	CASSDPSGGAAYNEQFF	TGTGCCAGCAGTGACCCTAGCGGGGGGGCCGCTTACAATGAGCAGTTCTTC
TRBV5-1	TRBJ2-7	.	.	CASSLGPEQYF	TGCGCCAGCAGCTTGGGTCCGGAGCAGTACTTC
TRBV5-1	TRBJ2-1	TRBD2	.	CASSLVAGAYNEQFF	TGCGCCAGCAGCTTGGTAGCGGGGGCCTACAATGAGCAGTTCTTC
TRBV7-9	TRBJ1-3	.	.	CASSLEGLHSGNTIYF	TGTGCCAGCAGCTTGGAGGGATTACACTCTGGAAACACCATATATTTT
TRBV4-1	TRBJ1-1	.	.	CASSQGWQGWSEAFF	TGCGCCAGCAGCCAAGGATGGCAGGGATGGTCTGAAGCTTTCTTT
TRBV7-2	TRBJ1-1	TRBD1	once	CASSPRGRITEAFF	TGTGCCAGCAGCCCCAGGGGGCGGATCACTGAAGCTTTCTTT
TRBV6-2/TRBV6-3	TRBJ2-5	.	.	CASSYRGSGKETQYF	TGTGCCAGCAGTTACAGGGGGTCGGGTAAAGAGACCCAGTACTTC
TRBV6-2/TRBV6-3	TRBJ2-1	TRBD2	.	CASSYQPKAGAYNEQFF	TGTGCCAGCAGTTACCAACCAAAAGCGGGGGCGTACAATGAGCAGTTCTTC
TRBV6-5	TRBJ2-5	TRBD1	few	CASRLDRAMETQYF	TGTGCCAGCAGACTGGACAGGGCGATGGAGACCCAGTACTTC
TRBV4-1	TRBJ1-4	.	.	CASSQQASPEKLFF	TGCGCCAGCAGCCAACAGGCGAGCCCCGAAAAACTGTTTTTT
TRBV9	TRBJ1-1	TRBD1	.	CASSTNRGRLNTEAFF	TGTGCCAGCAGCACTAACAGGGGGCGACTGAACACTGAAGCTTTCTTT
TRBV4-1	TRBJ1-1	.	.	CASSQHAAYTWPNTEAFF	TGCGCCAGCAGCCAACATGCCGCATATACATGGCCGAACACTGAAGCTTTCTTT
TRBV5-1	TRBJ2-6	.	.	CASSLAAGAGANVLTF	TGCGCCAGCAGCTTGGCCGCGGGTGCTGGGGCCAACGTCCTGACTTTC
TRBV9	TRBJ2-7	TRBD1	.	CASSVRSGTGTLYEQYF	TGTGCCAGCAGCGTCCGATCCGGGACAGGGACCCTCTACGAGCAGTACTTC
TRBV19	TRBJ2-3	.	.	CASSLGRSGNTQYF	TGTGCCAGTAGCCTAGGACGGTCCGGGAATACGCAGTATTTT
TRBV24-1	TRBJ2-7	TRBD1	.	CATSDGSTGGSDEQYF	TGTGCCACCAGTGACGGGTCAACAGGGGGCAGCGACGAGCAGTACTTC
TRBV9	TRBJ1-3	TRBD1	.	CASSVARDRVPGNTIYF	TGTGCCAGCAGCGTAGCTCGGGACAGGGTGCCTGGAAACACCATATATTTT
TRBV7-3	TRBJ2-7	TRBD2	.	CASSLMAPSGENEQYF	TGTGCCAGCAGCTTAATGGCCCCTAGCGGGGAGAACGAGCAGTACTTC